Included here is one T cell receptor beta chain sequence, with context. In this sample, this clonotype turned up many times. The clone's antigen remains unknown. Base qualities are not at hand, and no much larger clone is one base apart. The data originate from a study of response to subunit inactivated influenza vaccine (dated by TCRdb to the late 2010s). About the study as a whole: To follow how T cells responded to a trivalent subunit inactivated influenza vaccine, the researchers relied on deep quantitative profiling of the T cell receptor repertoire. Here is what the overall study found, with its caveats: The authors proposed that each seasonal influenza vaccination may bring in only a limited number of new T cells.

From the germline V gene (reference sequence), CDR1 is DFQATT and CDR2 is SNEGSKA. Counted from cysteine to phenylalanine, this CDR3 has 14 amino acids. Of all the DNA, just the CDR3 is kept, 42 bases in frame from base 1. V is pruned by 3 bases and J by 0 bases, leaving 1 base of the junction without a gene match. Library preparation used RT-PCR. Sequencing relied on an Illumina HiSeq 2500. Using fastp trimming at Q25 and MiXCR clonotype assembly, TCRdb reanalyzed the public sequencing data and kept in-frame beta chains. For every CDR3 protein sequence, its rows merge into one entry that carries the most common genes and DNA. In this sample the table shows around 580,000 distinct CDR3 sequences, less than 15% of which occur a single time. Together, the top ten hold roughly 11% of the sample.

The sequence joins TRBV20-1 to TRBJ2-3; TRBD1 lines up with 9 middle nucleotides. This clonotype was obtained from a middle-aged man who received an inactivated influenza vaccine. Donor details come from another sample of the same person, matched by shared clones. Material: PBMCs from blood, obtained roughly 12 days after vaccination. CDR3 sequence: CSARGTGSTDTQYF. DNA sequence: TGCAGTGCTAGGGGGACAGGGAGCACAGATACGCAGTATTTT.